This TCR beta chain was observed in a study of regulatory T cells in long-lasting Graves disease. Time point in this sample: persistent/refractory GD, antithyroid drugs over 5 years with positive TRAb. Extracted RNA from PBMCs served as the source of the TCR library. This clonotype has only a few counts. Combining iRepertoire HTBI primers with Arm-PCR of CDR3 regions, the authors built TCR beta libraries. MiXCR, run by TCRdb on the multiplex PCR reads, gives a single entry per CDR3 protein. This table has 310,000 or so distinct CDR3 sequences, around 20% appearing once. The CDR3 runs to 14 residues. Germline CDR1 is SGHDN and CDR2 is FVKESK. Trimming left V 3 bases short and J 6 bases short, with 15 bases between.

This TCR was recovered from a female donor with Graves disease. The sample in question was peripheral blood mononuclear cells (PBMCs), obtained when the disease was refractory, from a patient treated with antithyroid drugs. The genes are TRBV14 and TRBJ2-7; D tentatively reads TRBD1 or TRBD2 (5 bases each). CDR3 coding DNA: TGTGCCAGCAGCCACAGCGGCCTGAGGGGCGAGCAGTACTTC. Its translation is CASSHSGLRGEQYF.